This T cell receptor beta chain emerged from a study of T cells expressing NK-cell markers. Findings and limits, study-wide: Researchers report these clonotypes also headed the CD3+CD56-NKG2C+ fraction in a few donors.

TCRdb reprocessed the 5' RACE reads and stores each CDR3 protein as one record, lacking DNA. In total, the table holds roughly 390,000 distinct CDR3 sequences. Concerning this clonotype itself: The antigen is not known.

Germline assignment: CDR1 LNHDA and CDR2 SQIVND (reference sequence). This CDR3 has 13 amino acids. The source of this sequence is a woman aged 45-60 years in good health. The V gene is TRBV19, the J gene TRBJ1-1; TCRdb reports TRBD1, a call that lacks DNA to check it against. The source material was blood T cells: a sorted CD56 or NKG2C T cell subset, CD4+ or CD8+ T cells, or bulk PBMC T cells (not recorded which). Here the CDR3 reads CASSKGWGTEAFF.